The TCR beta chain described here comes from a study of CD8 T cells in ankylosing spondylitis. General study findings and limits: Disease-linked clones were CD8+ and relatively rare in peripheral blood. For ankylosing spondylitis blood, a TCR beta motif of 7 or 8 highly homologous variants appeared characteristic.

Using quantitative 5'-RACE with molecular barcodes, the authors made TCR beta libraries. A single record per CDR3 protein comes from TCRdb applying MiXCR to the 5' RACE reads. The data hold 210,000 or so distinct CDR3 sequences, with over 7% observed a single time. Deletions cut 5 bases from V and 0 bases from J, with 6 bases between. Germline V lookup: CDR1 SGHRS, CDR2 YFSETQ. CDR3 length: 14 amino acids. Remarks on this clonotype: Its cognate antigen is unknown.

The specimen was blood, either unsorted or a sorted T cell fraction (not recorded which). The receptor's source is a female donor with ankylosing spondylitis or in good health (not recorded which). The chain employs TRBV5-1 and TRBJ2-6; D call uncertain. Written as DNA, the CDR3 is TGCGCCAGCAGAAGGAGCTCTGGGGCCAACGTCCTGACTTTC. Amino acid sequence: CASRRSSGANVLTF.